This paragraph covers one T cell receptor beta chain sequence. CDR1 is SGHAT and CDR2 is FQNNGV in the germline V gene. The V and J ends lost 5 bases and 2 bases, in that order; junction bases with no gene match: 6. The CDR3 totals 14 residues. The data belong to a study of blood T cell repertoires in COVID-19. The overall study: Sources were T cells, B-cell-depleted T cells, or PBMCs; the material itself was cDNA or gDNA.

Only in-frame clones appear in the TCRdb table, and some are missing; sequencing was by immunoSEQ multiplex PCR. The data contain about 180,000 clones, 60% to 80% of them singletons. The clonotype comes from a woman between 65 and 79 years old with acute or convalescent COVID-19. This chain connects TRBV11-2 to TRBJ2-7; 7 bases line up with TRBD2. The sample taken for sequencing was peripheral blood. CDR3 bases: TGTGCCAGCAGCGTTAGCGGGCCCGCCTACGAGCAGTACTTC. Its protein is CASSVSGPAYEQYF.